This T cell receptor beta chain was sequenced during a study of CD8 T cells in ankylosing spondylitis. Study conclusions and caveats: Researchers reportedly found disease-linked clones significantly enriched in matched ankylosing spondylitis synovial fluid. Several highly homologous variants formed a TCR beta motif that appeared characteristic of ankylosing spondylitis blood.

For TCR beta, libraries came from quantitative 5'-RACE with molecular barcodes. Via MiXCR, TCRdb re-called the 5' RACE reads, giving one row per CDR3 protein. The sample includes 300,000 to 350,000 distinct CDR3 sequences, around 21% of them seen just once. Germline V gives CDR1 SGHRS, CDR2 YFSETQ. This CDR3 has 15 residues. Unmatched junction bases numbered 8, after V lost 3 bases and J lost 9 bases. This clonotype was counted only a few times. Its antigen is currently unknown. This chain uses TRBV5-1 with TRBJ2-1, with 11 bases matching TRBD1. This clonotype was sampled from a female donor with ankylosing spondylitis or in good health (not recorded which). The sequenced material came from blood, either unsorted or a sorted T cell fraction (not recorded which). The CDR3: CASSSLGQGAGEQFF. CDR3 nucleotide sequence: TGCGCCAGCAGCTCTCTTGGACAGGGGGCTGGTGAGCAGTTCTTC.